A single sample gave rise to the 15 T cell receptor beta chains below, sequenced in a study of glioma-infiltrating T cells after dendritic cell vaccination. Libraries were prepared by immunoSEQ multiplex PCR; TCRdb keeps only in-frame clonotypes and omits some of them. The sample comprises around 97,000 clones, roughly four fifths of which are singletons, and about an eighth rests with the top ten. The source material was blood, sampled before dendritic cell vaccination. These TCRs come from a human donor with glioblastoma.

This clone was picked up a small number of times. CDR3 residues: CASSGQGGPYNEQFF. The CDR3 nucleotides are TGTGCCAGTAGTGGCCAGGGGGGCCCCTACAATGAGCAGTTCTTC. The chain is built from TRBV19 and TRBJ2-1, with TRBD1 as a possible D gene (7 bases). This CDR3 is 15 amino acids long. Germline V gives CDR1 LNHDA, CDR2 SQIVND (reference sequence). Trimming removed 5 bases at V and 2 bases at J, with 13 bases between.

This rearrangement joins TRBV7-3 to TRBJ2-3; weak D call: TRBD2 (7 bases). CDR1 and CDR2 from the germline V gene are SGHTA and FQGTGA. Trimming removed 5 bases from V and 3 bases from J, with 12 bases in between. The CDR3 is made up of 14 amino acids. The chain's CDR3 is CASSGGAETDTQYF. DNA for the CDR3: TGTGCCAGCAGCGGGGGGGCCGAGACAGATACGCAGTATTTT.

This clone was found a few times. The CDR3: CASSDIGLSQPQHF. CDR3 nucleotides: TGTGCCAGTAGTGACATTGGGTTAAGTCAGCCCCAGCATTTT. The V call is TRBV19, the J call TRBJ1-5; no definite D call. Trimming took off 5 bases at V and 6 bases at J, with 14 bases between the two ends. This CDR3 region has 14 residues. Germline-derived CDR1 and CDR2 are LNHDA and SQIVND (reference sequence).

The V gene is TRBV4-1, the J gene TRBJ1-2; 7 bases are a match to TRBD1. The J segment lost 6 bases and the V segment lost 1 base, leaving 14 bases of the junction unmatched. CDR1 is MGHRA, CDR2 YSYEKL, per germline. CDR3 size: 17 residues. For the CDR3, the DNA is TGCGCCAGCAGCCAAGTAGCGACAGGGATCGTGGTGGATGGCTACACCTTC. Translating gives CASSQVATGIVVDGYTF.

V is TRBV19 and J is TRBJ1-4; TRBD1 matches at 7 bases. The V segment lost 7 bases and the J segment 5 bases; nucleotides outside the gene matches: 4. The CDR3 has 13 residues. The germline V gene has CDR1 LNHDA and CDR2 SQIVND (reference sequence). CDR3 DNA: TGTGCCAGTACGAAGGGGGCCAATGAAAAACTGTTTTTT. This codes for CASTKGANEKLFF.

The chain carries TRBV30 and TRBJ1-4, with D perhaps TRBD1 (5 bases). V gave up 6 bases and J gave up 8 bases, with 19 bases separating them. Germline assignment: CDR1 GTSNPN and CDR2 SVGIG (reference sequence). The CDR3 extends over 14 amino acids. Here the CDR3 reads CACSQGLGLEKLFF. DNA of the CDR3: TGTGCCTGCTCCCAGGGTTTGGGGCTAGAAAAACTGTTTTTT.

V usage is TRBV4-1 and J usage is TRBJ1-1; D unresolved. Trimming stripped 1 base from V and 5 bases from J, with 14 bases between. The CDR3 is made up of 15 amino acids. Germline CDR1 is MGHRA and CDR2 is YSYEKL. The CDR3 coding sequence is TGCGCCAGCAGCCAAGGGCCGGGGTTCCGGACTGAAGCTTTCTTT. Translated: CASSQGPGFRTEAFF.

The V gene is TRBV6-5, the J gene TRBJ1-4, with no clear D. The V end was cut by 2 bases, the J end by 3 bases, with 10 bases between. This CDR3 has 15 amino acids. From germline, CDR1 is MNHEY and CDR2 SVGAGI. The CDR3 loop reads CASSYTAGPNEKLFF. CDR3 DNA sequence: TGTGCCAGCAGTTACACCGCGGGTCCTAATGAAAAACTGTTTTTT.

The chain is built from TRBV30 and TRBJ2-7, with TRBD1 matching 9 bases. The germline V gene has CDR1 GTSNPN and CDR2 SVGIG (reference sequence). The CDR3 runs to 13 residues. With V trimmed by 8 bases and J by 0 bases, 5 bases remained unmatched. The CDR3 loop reads CARGQGLSYEQYF. CDR3 nucleotides: TGTGCCCGGGGACAGGGCCTCTCCTACGAGCAGTACTTC.

V is TRBV15 and J is TRBJ2-3, with D possibly matching TRBD1 (6 bases). There are 14 residues in the CDR3. Trimming pared 1 base from V and 9 bases from J, leaving 14 bases between. Per germline, CDR1 LNHNV and CDR2 YYDKDF (reference sequence). The DNA of the CDR3 is TGTGCCACCAGCAGAGGTGGGGACGGGACAACGCAGTATTTT. Translating gives CATSRGGDGTTQYF.

J is TRBJ1-3 and V is TRBV5-5, with 7 bases identical to TRBD1. The CDR3 sequence is 16 residues long. CDR1 and CDR2 from the germline V gene are SGHKS and YYEKEE (reference sequence). Trimming cost V 4 bases and J 4 bases; bases outside gene matches: 11. The CDR3 nucleotides are TGTGCCAGCAGCCCCCGGGACAGCCCATGGGGAAACACCATATATTTT. This sequence encodes CASSPRDSPWGNTIYF.

The chain carries TRBV23-1 and TRBJ2-3, with D perhaps matching TRBD1 (6 bases). TRBV23-1 is designated an ORF whose function remains uncertain. This CDR3 is built from 14 residues. Deletions cut 3 bases from V and 0 bases from J, with 7 bases between. CDR3 loop: CASSQGASTDTQYF. CDR3 nucleotide sequence: TGCGCCAGCAGTCAGGGGGCTAGCACAGATACGCAGTATTTT.

The CDR3 coding sequence is TGTGCCAGCAGCTTGACAGACAGGGGATCCTATGGCTACACCTTC. It encodes CASSLTDRGSYGYTF. The chain combines TRBV7-6 with TRBJ1-2, with 8 bases matching TRBD1. V dropped 3 bases and J dropped 4; count of bases not matched to a gene: 7. Germline assignment: CDR1 SGHVS and CDR2 FNYEAQ. This CDR3 comprises 15 residues.

The chain combines TRBV9 with TRBJ1-5; D gene ambiguous. Per the germline V gene, CDR1 is SGDLS and CDR2 is YYNGEE. The CDR3 runs 14 residues. V lost 0 bases, J lost 9 bases, and 13 bases lay in between. The DNA of the CDR3 is TGTGCCAGCAGCGTAGGTGCGGAGGTGGCGCCCCAGCATTTT. Its translation: CASSVGAEVAPQHF.

This clone was recorded once. The J gene is TRBJ1-6, the V gene TRBV7-9; tentatively, D is TRBD1 (6 bases). Per germline, CDR1 SEHNR and CDR2 FQNEAQ (reference sequence). The V and J ends lost 3 bases and 10 bases respectively, with 13 bases between them. The CDR3 is made up of 14 amino acids. CDR3 sequence reads: CASSLGGAGSPLHF. In DNA form, the CDR3 reads TGTGCCAGCAGCTTGGGGGGGGCTGGGTCACCCCTCCACTTT.